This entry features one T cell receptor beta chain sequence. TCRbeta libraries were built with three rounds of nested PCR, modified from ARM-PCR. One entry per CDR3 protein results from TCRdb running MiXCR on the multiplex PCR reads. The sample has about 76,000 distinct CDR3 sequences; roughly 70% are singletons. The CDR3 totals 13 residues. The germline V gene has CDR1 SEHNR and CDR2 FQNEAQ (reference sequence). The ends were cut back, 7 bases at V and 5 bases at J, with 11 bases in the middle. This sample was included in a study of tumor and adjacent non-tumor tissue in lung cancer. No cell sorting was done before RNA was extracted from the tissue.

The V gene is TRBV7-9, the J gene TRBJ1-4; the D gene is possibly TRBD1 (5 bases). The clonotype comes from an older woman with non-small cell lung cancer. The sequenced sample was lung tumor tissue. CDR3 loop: CASNWGDNEKLFF. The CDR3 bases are TGTGCCAGCAACTGGGGGGACAATGAAAAACTGTTTTTT.